This T cell receptor beta chain was observed in a study of control samples from healthy donors and cancer patients. This CDR3 has 17 residues. CDR1 is SGHTA, CDR2 FQGNSA, per germline. The V gene end was trimmed by 4 bases and the J gene end by 6 bases; junction bases not matched to a gene: 7. Repertoires were generated with immunoSEQ multiplex PCR, while TCRdb's copy carries only in-frame clones and drops some. The sample gives over 100,000 clones, roughly 90% of which show up once; around 2.5% is in the top ten. The chain couples TRBV7-2 to TRBJ2-1, with 15 positions matching TRBD2. This sequence was found in a man aged 40-49 years in good health. The sequencing input was blood. This CDR3 is CASSSIGLAGGPNEQFF. CDR3 nucleotides: TGTGCCAGCAGCTCCATCGGACTAGCGGGGGGGCCCAATGAGCAGTTCTTC.